The rows below give T cell receptor beta chains drawn from one sample of a study of Ad26.COV2.S vaccination and SARS-CoV-2 variants. The assay was immunoSEQ multiplex PCR, and TCRdb's table has in-frame clones only and misses some. The table has about 280,000 clones, more than 75% seen once; the top ten hold about 3.6%. Source: peripheral blood, taken in a trial of Ad26.COV2.S vaccine versus placebo. These receptors were taken from a person aged 18-65 years who received the Ad26.COV2.S COVID-19 vaccine or a placebo. CDR3s include the opening cysteine and the closing phenylalanine or tryptophan. A D gene is named only where the DNA matches it firmly. Only some rows state a clone size, as once, few, many or a class for expanded clones.

v_call	j_call	d_call	clone_size	cdr3_aa	cdr3_nt
TRBV5-4	TRBJ1-4	.	.	CASSWGGTRNEKLFF	TGTGCCAGCAGCTGGGGCGGGACCCGAAATGAAAAACTGTTTTTT
TRBV18	TRBJ1-2	.	.	CASSTIRIYGYTF	TGTGCCAGCTCCACCATAAGAATCTATGGCTACACCTTC
TRBV2	TRBJ2-2	.	.	CASTRSPTGNTGELFF	TGTGCCAGCACCCGCTCTCCGACAGGCAACACCGGGGAGCTGTTTTTT
TRBV7-3	TRBJ2-6	.	.	CASSPNIGANVLTF	TGTGCCAGCAGCCCAAACATAGGGGCCAACGTCCTGACTTTC
TRBV19	TRBJ1-1	TRBD1	.	CASSIPAGGGFTEAFF	TGTGCCAGTAGTATCCCCGCAGGGGGCGGTTTCACTGAAGCTTTCTTT
TRBV5-5	TRBJ2-3	.	.	CASSGSPSSDTQYF	TGTGCCAGCAGCGGCTCCCCTTCGTCAGATACGCAGTATTTT
TRBV19	TRBJ1-1	TRBD1	.	CASSIEGAQFTEAFF	TGTGCCAGTAGTATCGAGGGGGCGCAGTTTACTGAAGCTTTCTTT
TRBV5-4	TRBJ2-1	TRBD2	.	CASSRTSGSKDEQFF	TGTGCCAGCAGCCGGACTAGCGGGAGTAAAGATGAGCAGTTCTTC
TRBV19	TRBJ2-7	.	.	CASRDTLKTKWYEQYF	TGTGCCAGTCGGGACACCCTGAAAACTAAATGGTACGAGCAGTACTTC
TRBV5-4	TRBJ1-2	.	.	CASSLSGAGYGYTF	TGTGCCAGCAGCTTGTCCGGGGCGGGGTATGGCTACACCTTC
TRBV5-1	TRBJ1-2	.	.	CASSLETELGYGYTF	TGCGCCAGCAGCTTGGAGACGGAACTGGGCTATGGCTACACCTTC
TRBV10-3	TRBJ2-3	TRBD2	.	CAISAAGAPPDTQYF	TGTGCCATCAGTGCCGCGGGAGCCCCCCCAGATACGCAGTATTTT
TRBV7-2	TRBJ2-1	TRBD2	.	CASSPRTSGTNEQFF	TGTGCCAGCAGCCCTAGGACTAGCGGTACCAATGAGCAGTTCTTC
TRBV7-2	TRBJ2-7	TRBD1	.	CASSLRTGSSYEQYF	TGTGCCAGCAGCCTCCGGACAGGTAGTTCCTACGAGCAGTACTTC
TRBV28	TRBJ2-3	TRBD1	.	CASRTGISTDTQYF	TGTGCCAGCAGGACAGGGATTAGCACAGATACGCAGTATTTT
TRBV6-1	TRBJ2-5	.	.	CASSETRRGGRTQYF	TGTGCCAGCAGTGAAACCCGCAGGGGAGGAAGGACCCAGTACTTC
TRBV9	TRBJ1-5	.	.	CASSAGTNQPQHF	TGTGCCAGCAGCGCAGGTACGAATCAGCCCCAGCATTTT
TRBV27	TRBJ2-1	.	.	CASSRMRGGSYNEQFF	TGTGCCAGCAGCCGAATGAGAGGGGGATCCTACAATGAGCAGTTCTTC
TRBV4-2	TRBJ2-7	.	.	CASSQDGPGAYEQYF	TGTGCCAGCAGCCAAGATGGTCCAGGAGCCTACGAGCAGTACTTC
TRBV7-2	TRBJ2-3	.	.	CASSLVPQGITGADTQYF	TGTGCCAGCAGCTTAGTCCCGCAGGGCATCACGGGAGCAGATACGCAGTATTTT
TRBV25-1	TRBJ1-4	.	few	CASSLGAENEKLFF	TGTGCCAGCAGTCTGGGGGCGGAGAATGAAAAACTGTTTTTT
TRBV6-6	TRBJ1-2	TRBD1	.	CASSDTGGTNYGYTF	TGTGCCAGCAGCGATACAGGGGGGACTAACTATGGCTACACCTTC
TRBV29-1	TRBJ2-7	TRBD1	.	CSVWTGGEQYF	TGCAGCGTCTGGACAGGGGGTGAGCAGTACTTC
TRBV5-1	TRBJ1-1	.	.	CASSLEVFGGGTEAFF	TGCGCCAGCAGCTTGGAAGTCTTTGGTGGGGGCACTGAAGCTTTCTTT
TRBV15	TRBJ2-6	.	few	CATSRKTPSGANVLTF	TGTGCCACCAGCAGGAAGACGCCCTCTGGGGCCAACGTCCTGACTTTC
TRBV15	TRBJ1-2	.	once	CATSRVRGDFGYGYTF	TGTGCCACCAGCAGAGTTAGGGGGGACTTCGGCTATGGCTACACCTTC
TRBV3-1/TRBV3-2	TRBJ1-2	TRBD1	.	CASSQDRDSSYGYTF	TGTGCCAGCAGCCAAGATCGGGACAGCTCCTATGGCTACACCTTC
TRBV5-8	TRBJ2-2	.	few	CASSLAPGELFF	TGTGCCAGCAGCTTGGCGCCCGGGGAGCTGTTTTTT
TRBV30	TRBJ2-6	.	.	CAWSRGSSGANVLTF	TGTGCCTGGAGTCGGGGGAGCTCTGGGGCCAACGTCCTGACTTTC
TRBV5-4	TRBJ1-3	TRBD1	.	CASSLMGQATGTIYF	TGTGCCAGCAGCTTGATGGGACAGGCCACGGGGACCATATATTTT
TRBV12-3/TRBV12-4	TRBJ2-1	.	.	CASSLSSHNEQFF	TGTGCCAGCAGTTTAAGTTCCCACAATGAGCAGTTCTTC
TRBV7-2	TRBJ2-1	TRBD2	.	CASNSGRGLMPMFF	TGTGCCAGCAATAGCGGGAGAGGGCTCATGCCTATGTTCTTC
TRBV10-3	TRBJ1-5	TRBD1	.	CAISNRGENNQPQHF	TGTGCCATCAGTAACAGGGGGGAGAACAATCAGCCCCAGCATTTT
TRBV3-1/TRBV3-2	TRBJ1-4	.	.	CASSHERLGGPGNEKLFF	TGTGCCAGCAGCCACGAAAGGTTAGGAGGTCCTGGGAATGAAAAACTGTTTTTT
TRBV5-5	TRBJ2-1	TRBD1	.	CASSLVQGAYNEQFF	TGTGCCAGCAGCTTGGTCCAGGGGGCTTACAATGAGCAGTTCTTC
TRBV4-1	TRBJ2-5	.	few	CASSQWRRETQYF	TGCGCCAGCAGCCAATGGCGACGGGAGACCCAGTACTTC
TRBV5-4	TRBJ1-5	TRBD1	once	CASSLGGQSNQPQHF	TGTGCCAGCAGCTTGGGGGGACAGAGCAATCAGCCCCAGCATTTT
TRBV30	TRBJ2-1	.	.	CAWSSLVSEQFF	TGTGCCTGGAGTTCGTTGGTTAGCGAGCAGTTCTTC
TRBV6-5	TRBJ1-5	.	.	CASSHSGSGQPQHF	TGTGCCAGCAGCCACTCCGGGAGCGGGCAGCCCCAGCATTTT
TRBV7-9	TRBJ1-1	.	.	CASSLDTNTEAFF	TGTGCCAGCAGCTTAGACACGAACACTGAAGCTTTCTTT
TRBV3-1/TRBV3-2	TRBJ2-2	TRBD2	.	CASSQRPGGTGELFF	TGTGCCAGCAGCCAAAGGCCGGGGGGGACCGGGGAGCTGTTTTTT
TRBV5-1	TRBJ2-3	.	.	CASSSTSTDTQYF	TGCGCCAGCAGCTCGACCTCCACAGATACGCAGTATTTT
TRBV11-3	TRBJ1-1	TRBD1	.	CASSPGTGGATTEAFF	TGTGCCAGCAGCCCCGGGACAGGCGGGGCTACCACTGAAGCTTTCTTT
TRBV11-3	TRBJ2-3	.	.	CASSQPEGTQYF	TGTGCCAGCAGTCAGCCAGAGGGGACGCAGTATTTT
TRBV19	TRBJ2-1	TRBD2	.	CASRPLAGGEQFF	TGTGCCAGTAGGCCACTAGCGGGAGGGGAGCAGTTCTTC
TRBV9	TRBJ1-2	.	.	CASSGGLRVGYGYTF	TGTGCCAGCAGCGGTGGGTTGAGGGTTGGATATGGCTACACCTTC
TRBV30	TRBJ2-7	.	.	CAWSVKDITYEQYF	TGTGCCTGGAGTGTAAAGGATATTACCTACGAGCAGTACTTC
TRBV3-1/TRBV3-2	TRBJ2-3	TRBD1	.	CASSLLDRGPDTQYF	TGTGCCAGCAGCCTATTGGACAGGGGGCCAGATACGCAGTATTTT
TRBV18	TRBJ1-1	.	.	CASSPGEDTEAFF	TGTGCCAGCTCACCGGGTGAGGACACTGAAGCTTTCTTT
TRBV5-4	TRBJ2-7	.	.	CASSPGDSGYYEQYF	TGTGCCAGCAGCCCGGGTGATAGCGGATACTACGAGCAGTACTTC
TRBV5-1	TRBJ2-7	.	.	CASSVAIGEQYF	TGCGCCAGCAGCGTAGCGATCGGCGAGCAGTACTTC
TRBV18	TRBJ2-7	TRBD2	.	CASSPTLSGGANYEQYF	TGTGCCAGCTCACCAACTTTAAGCGGGGGGGCCAACTACGAGCAGTACTTC
TRBV5-5	TRBJ2-5	TRBD1	.	CASSVAGTGVQETQYF	TGTGCCAGCAGCGTAGCCGGGACAGGGGTCCAAGAGACCCAGTACTTC
TRBV11-2	TRBJ2-2	TRBD1	once	CASSWTGLEAGELFF	TGTGCCAGCAGCTGGACAGGGTTAGAAGCCGGGGAGCTGTTTTTT
TRBV5-1	TRBJ2-1	.	.	CASSLGAGRPNEQFF	TGCGCCAGCAGCTTGGGGGCGGGGCGGCCAAATGAGCAGTTCTTC
TRBV9	TRBJ1-4	.	.	CASSVGEVINEKLFF	TGTGCCAGCAGCGTAGGTGAAGTTATTAATGAAAAACTGTTTTTT